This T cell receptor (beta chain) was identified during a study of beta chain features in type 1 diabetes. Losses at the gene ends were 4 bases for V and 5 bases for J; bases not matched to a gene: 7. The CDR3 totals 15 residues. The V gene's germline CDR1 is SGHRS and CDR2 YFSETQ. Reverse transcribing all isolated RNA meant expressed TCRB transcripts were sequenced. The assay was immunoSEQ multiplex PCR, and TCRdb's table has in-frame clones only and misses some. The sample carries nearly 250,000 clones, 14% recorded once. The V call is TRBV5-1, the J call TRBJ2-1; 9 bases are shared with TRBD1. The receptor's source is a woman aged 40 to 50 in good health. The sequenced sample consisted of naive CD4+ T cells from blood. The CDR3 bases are TGCGCCAGCAGCGCGGGACAGGGATTTAACAATGAGCAGTTCTTC. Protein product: CASSAGQGFNNEQFF.